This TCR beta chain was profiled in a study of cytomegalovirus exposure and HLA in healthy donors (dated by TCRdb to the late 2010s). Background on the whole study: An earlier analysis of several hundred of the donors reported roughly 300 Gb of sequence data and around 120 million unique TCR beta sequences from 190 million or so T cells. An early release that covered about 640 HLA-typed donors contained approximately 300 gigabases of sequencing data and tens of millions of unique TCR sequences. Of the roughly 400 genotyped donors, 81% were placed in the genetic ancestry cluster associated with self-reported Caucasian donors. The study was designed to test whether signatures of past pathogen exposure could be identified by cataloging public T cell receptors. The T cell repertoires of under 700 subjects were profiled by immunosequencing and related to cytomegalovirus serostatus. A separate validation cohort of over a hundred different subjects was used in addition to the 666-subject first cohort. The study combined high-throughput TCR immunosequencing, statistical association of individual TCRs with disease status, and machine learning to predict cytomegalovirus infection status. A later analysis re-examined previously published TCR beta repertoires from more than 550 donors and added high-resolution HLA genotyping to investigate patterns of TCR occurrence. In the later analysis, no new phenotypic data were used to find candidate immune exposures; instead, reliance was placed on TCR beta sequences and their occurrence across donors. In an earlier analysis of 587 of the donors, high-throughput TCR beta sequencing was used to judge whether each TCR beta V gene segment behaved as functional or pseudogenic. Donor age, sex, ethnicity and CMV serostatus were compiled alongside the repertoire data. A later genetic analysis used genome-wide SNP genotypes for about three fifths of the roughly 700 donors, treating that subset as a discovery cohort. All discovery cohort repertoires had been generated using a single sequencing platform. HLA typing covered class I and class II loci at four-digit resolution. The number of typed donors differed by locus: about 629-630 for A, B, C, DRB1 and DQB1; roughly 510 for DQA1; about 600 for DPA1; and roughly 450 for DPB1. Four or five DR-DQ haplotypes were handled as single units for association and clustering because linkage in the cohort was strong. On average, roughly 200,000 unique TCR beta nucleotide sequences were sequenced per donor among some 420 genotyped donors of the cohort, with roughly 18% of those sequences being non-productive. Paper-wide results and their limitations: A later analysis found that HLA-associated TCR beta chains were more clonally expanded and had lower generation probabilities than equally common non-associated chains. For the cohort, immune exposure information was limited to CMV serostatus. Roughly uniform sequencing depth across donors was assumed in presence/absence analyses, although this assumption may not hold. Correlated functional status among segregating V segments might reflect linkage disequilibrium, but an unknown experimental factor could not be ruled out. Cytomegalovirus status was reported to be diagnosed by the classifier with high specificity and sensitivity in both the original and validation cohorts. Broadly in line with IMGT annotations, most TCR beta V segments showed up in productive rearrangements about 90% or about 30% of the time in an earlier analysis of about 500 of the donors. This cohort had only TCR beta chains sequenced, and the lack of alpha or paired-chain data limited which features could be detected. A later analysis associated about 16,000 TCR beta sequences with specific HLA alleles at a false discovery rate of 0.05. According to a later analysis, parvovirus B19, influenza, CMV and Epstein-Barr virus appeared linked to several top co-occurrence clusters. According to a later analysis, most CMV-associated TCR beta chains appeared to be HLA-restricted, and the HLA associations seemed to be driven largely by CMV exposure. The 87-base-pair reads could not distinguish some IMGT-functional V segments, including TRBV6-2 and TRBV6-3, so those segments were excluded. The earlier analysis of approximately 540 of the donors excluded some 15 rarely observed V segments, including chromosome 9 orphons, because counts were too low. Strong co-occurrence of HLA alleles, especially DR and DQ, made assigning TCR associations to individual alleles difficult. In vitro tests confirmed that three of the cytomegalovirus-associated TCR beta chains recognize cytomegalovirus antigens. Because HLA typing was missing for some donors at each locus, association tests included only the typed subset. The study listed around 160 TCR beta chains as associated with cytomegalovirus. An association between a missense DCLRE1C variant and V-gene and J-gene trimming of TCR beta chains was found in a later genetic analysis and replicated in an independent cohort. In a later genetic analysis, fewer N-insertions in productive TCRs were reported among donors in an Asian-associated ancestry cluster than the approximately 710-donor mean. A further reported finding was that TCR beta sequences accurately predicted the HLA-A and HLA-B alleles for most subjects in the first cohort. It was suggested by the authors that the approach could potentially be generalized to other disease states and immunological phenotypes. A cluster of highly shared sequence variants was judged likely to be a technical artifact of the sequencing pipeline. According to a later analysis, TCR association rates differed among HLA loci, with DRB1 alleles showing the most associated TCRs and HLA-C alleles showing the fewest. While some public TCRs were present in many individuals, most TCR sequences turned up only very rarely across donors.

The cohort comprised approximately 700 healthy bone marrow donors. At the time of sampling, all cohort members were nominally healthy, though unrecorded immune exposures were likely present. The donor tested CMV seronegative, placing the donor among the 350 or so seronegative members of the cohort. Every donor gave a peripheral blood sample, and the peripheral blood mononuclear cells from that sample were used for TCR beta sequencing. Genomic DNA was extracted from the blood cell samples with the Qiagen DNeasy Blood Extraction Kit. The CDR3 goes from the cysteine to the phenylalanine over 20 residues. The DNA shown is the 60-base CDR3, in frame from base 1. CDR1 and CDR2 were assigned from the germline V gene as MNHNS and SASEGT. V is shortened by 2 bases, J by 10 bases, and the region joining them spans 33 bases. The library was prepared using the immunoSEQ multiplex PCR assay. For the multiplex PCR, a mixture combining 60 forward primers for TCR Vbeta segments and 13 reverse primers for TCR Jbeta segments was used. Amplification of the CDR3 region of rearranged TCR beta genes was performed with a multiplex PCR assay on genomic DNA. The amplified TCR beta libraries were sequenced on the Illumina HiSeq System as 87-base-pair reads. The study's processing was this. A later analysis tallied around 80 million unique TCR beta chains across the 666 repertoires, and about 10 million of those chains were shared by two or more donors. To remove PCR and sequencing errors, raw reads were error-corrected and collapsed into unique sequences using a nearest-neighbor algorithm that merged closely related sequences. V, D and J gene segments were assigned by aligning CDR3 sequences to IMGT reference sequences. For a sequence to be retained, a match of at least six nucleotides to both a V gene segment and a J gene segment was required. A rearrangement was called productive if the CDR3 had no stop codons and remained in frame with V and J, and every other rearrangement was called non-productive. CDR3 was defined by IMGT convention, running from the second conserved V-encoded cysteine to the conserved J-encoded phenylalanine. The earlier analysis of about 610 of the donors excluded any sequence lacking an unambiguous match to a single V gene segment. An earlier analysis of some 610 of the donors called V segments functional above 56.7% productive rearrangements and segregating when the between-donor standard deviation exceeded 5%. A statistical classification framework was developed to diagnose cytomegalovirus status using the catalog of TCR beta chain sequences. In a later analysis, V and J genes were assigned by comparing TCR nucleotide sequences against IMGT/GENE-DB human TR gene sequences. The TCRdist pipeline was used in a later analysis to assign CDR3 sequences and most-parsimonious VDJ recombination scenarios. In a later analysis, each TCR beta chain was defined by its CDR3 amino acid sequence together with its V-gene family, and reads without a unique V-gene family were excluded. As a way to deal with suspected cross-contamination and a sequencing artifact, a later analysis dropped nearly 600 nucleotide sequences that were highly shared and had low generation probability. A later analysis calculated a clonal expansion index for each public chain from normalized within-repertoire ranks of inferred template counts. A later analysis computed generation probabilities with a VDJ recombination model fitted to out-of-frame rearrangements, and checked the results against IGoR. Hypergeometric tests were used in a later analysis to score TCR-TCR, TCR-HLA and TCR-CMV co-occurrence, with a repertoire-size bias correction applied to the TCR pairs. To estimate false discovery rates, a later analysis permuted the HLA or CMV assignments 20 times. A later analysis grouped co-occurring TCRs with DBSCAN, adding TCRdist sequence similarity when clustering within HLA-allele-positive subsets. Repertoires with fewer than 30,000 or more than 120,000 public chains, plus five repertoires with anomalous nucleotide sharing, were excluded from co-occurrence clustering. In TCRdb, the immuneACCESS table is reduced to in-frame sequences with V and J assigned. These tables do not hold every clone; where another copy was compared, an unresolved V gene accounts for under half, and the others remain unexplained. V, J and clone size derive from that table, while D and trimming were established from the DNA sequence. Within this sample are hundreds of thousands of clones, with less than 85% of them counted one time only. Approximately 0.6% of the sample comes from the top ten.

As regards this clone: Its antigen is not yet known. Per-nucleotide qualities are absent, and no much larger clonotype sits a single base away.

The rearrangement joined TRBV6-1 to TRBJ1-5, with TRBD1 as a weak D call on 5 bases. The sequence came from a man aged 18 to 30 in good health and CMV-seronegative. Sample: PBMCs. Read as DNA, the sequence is TGTGCCAGCAGTGAAAGGGACTTACGGGACCGAAAGGGTAGGGCTAGACCCCAGCATTTT. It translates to CASSERDLRDRKGRARPQHF.